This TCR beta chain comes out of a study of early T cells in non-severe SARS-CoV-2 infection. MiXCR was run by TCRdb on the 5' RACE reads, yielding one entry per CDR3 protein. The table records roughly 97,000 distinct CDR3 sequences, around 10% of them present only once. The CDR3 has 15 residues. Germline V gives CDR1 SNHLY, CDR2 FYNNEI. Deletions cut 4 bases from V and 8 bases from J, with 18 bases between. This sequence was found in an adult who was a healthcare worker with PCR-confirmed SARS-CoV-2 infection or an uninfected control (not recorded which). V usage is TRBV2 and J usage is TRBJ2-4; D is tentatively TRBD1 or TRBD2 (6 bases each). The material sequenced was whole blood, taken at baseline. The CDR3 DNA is TGTGCCAGCAGTGTCCTAGGAGGGGGGTTTCACATTCAGTACTTC. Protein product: CASSVLGGGFHIQYF.